The sequence of this T cell receptor beta chain was determined in a study of blood T cell repertoires in COVID-19 (TCRdb year 2020). Background for the entire study: Samples covering the acute and convalescent phases of COVID-19 were provided by collaborators in the United States, Italy and Spain. The prospective study material was composed of cDNA or gDNA derived from T cells, B-cell-depleted T cells, or PBMCs. The dataset comprised deeply sampled blood TCRbeta repertoires from subjects exposed to, actively infected with, or recovered from COVID-19. A freely available public database, intended as a resource for researchers studying the immune response to SARS-CoV-2, is where the repertoires were released. The samples were drawn from the first 160 participants of the ongoing ImmuneRACE study and from 1,254 subjects provided by 6 global collaborators. The sample metadata nearly always contained a de-identified subject ID, COVID-19 status, age in years and sex. Where available, HLA class I and class II types were taken from metadata supplied by the sample provider and were not determined by assay-based typing. Beyond this particular receptor, the publication reports: How much clinical and demographic metadata was included differed by source and by participant, and the metadata was provided uncurated.

The collaborating institutions used their own protocols to collect whole blood in K2EDTA tubes. For TCRbeta analysis, collaborator samples were shipped as frozen whole blood, as isolated PBMCs, or as DNA extracted from either sample type. About this clone itself: Its specific antigen is unknown. Qualities for individual bases were not recorded, and no much larger clone is one base off.

TCRbeta CDR3 regions were amplified from genomic DNA by means of the immunoSEQ Assay, a bias-controlled multiplex PCR. Turning to the authors' computational methods: Nucleated cell counts per sample were estimated from amplification of reference gene primers within the assay. To quantify the absolute abundance of each unique TCRbeta CDR3 rearrangement, sequence reads were collapsed and filtered. For each sample, productive Simpson clonality was calculated by taking the square root of Simpson's diversity index across productive rearrangements. In TCRdb, the immuneACCESS table is reduced to in-frame sequences with V and J assigned. These tables do not hold every clone; where another copy was compared, an unresolved V gene accounts for under half, and the others remain unexplained. V and J calls plus clone size are reproduced from that table; the DNA served to infer D and trimming. For this sample there are about 30,000 clones; roughly nine tenths appear just once. The top ten clonotypes cover under 30% of the sample.

From the cysteine through the phenylalanine, the CDR3 covers 16 amino acids. CDR3 DNA is the only sequence kept; it has 48 bases, read in frame from the first base. CDR1 and CDR2, looked up from the germline V gene, are KGHSH and LQKENI. V is reduced by 3 bases and J by 5 bases, leaving a spacing of 19 bases between them. The sequence was collected from a man older than 75 with acute or convalescent COVID-19. The sequence is built from TRBV18 and TRBJ1-2; matching of 5 bases hints at TRBD1 as the D gene. Source material: peripheral blood. The nucleotide sequence reads as follows: TGTGCCAGCTCACCTTCTGTGGGGGGGAGAACGTATGGCTACACCTTC. This gives the protein CASSPSVGGRTYGYTF.